The TCR beta chain under discussion was sequenced for a study of shared clonotypes between healthy human individuals. Study-wide points: Enrolling few donors narrowed the genetic and exposure-history diversity that was represented. Large depth notwithstanding, sorted-subset sequencing proved incomplete by rarefaction. Generation probabilities were higher for clonotypes shared across all four sorted-subset donors than for unshared ones.

V trimming: 5 bases; J trimming: 0 bases; junction bases outside the gene matches: 6. The CDR3 runs to 16 residues. Germline values: CDR1 SGHTA, CDR2 FQGNSA. On this clone itself: Its antigen remains unknown.

In the source study's methods: With immunoSEQ giving junction-only sequences and no quality scores, filtering differed. Assay: immunoSEQ multiplex PCR; the TCRdb copy retains only in-frame clones and omits some. That table supplies the V and J calls and clone size; D and trimming were determined from the DNA. This table holds about 2.5 million clones, around 93% found once. This chain uses TRBV7-2 with TRBJ1-3; 8 nucleotides line up with TRBD1. This TCR came from a man between 18 and 29 years old in good health. Some clones in this sample may be carry-over from other donors' samples. The sequencing input was naive CD4+ T cells from PBMCs. Subset indicated: CD45RA+ positively selected. The CDR3 reads CASSSRDRSSGNTIYF. CDR3 coding DNA: TGTGCCAGCAGCAGCCGGGACAGGAGCTCTGGAAACACCATATATTTT.